A selection of T cell receptor beta chains follows, all from one sample in a study of radiation and T cells in renal cell carcinoma. Profiled with immunoSEQ multiplex PCR; TCRdb holds only in-frame clones, not every one. The sample has 120,000 or so clones, 81% seen once. The specimen comprised blood, sampled from a patient whose treatment included radiotherapy and nephrectomy. These receptors came from a middle-aged man with renal cell carcinoma. Both conserved end residues are part of each CDR3. D genes are given only for firm matches. Size is stated for part of the rows, as once, few or many counts, or as a class when the clone is expanded.

TRBV19	TRBJ2-7	TRBD1	.	CATIRQGTYEQYF	TGTGCCACGATAAGACAGGGGACCTACGAGCAGTACTTC
TRBV4-1	TRBJ2-7	.	few	CASSQDLRTVRWEQYF	TGCGCCAGCAGCCAAGATCTAAGGACAGTACGTTGGGAGCAGTACTTC
TRBV14	TRBJ2-7	TRBD2	.	CASSHPGASGPYEQYF	TGTGCCAGCAGCCACCCAGGCGCTAGCGGACCCTACGAGCAGTACTTC
TRBV5-4	TRBJ2-1	TRBD2	.	CASSLGGLAGVSSEQFF	TGTGCCAGCAGCTTGGGGGGACTAGCGGGAGTTAGTAGTGAGCAGTTCTTC
TRBV27	TRBJ2-7	.	once	CASSQRLAYEQYF	TGTGCCAGCAGCCAGCGACTAGCCTACGAGCAGTACTTC
TRBV19	TRBJ2-2	TRBD2	once	CASSETSGGAYTGELFF	TGTGCCAGTAGTGAAACTAGCGGGGGGGCGTACACCGGGGAGCTGTTTTTT
TRBV11-2	TRBJ2-3	.	.	CASSFEPNTDTQYF	TGTGCCAGCAGCTTTGAGCCGAACACAGATACGCAGTATTTT
TRBV2	TRBJ1-5	TRBD1	.	CASSGTGPGPQHF	TGTGCCAGCTCGGGGACAGGTCCCGGGCCCCAGCATTTT
TRBV5-1	TRBJ2-2	TRBD1	.	CASSVGQGNGELFF	TGCGCCAGCAGCGTGGGACAGGGAAACGGGGAGCTGTTTTTT
TRBV7-8	TRBJ1-2	.	.	CASSPSGGGGYTF	TGTGCCAGCAGCCCGTCGGGGGGAGGAGGCTACACCTTC
TRBV2	TRBJ1-6	.	.	CASREEGQPLHF	TGTGCCAGCCGCGAGGAGGGCCAACCCCTCCACTTT
TRBV19	TRBJ1-5	.	.	CASSMGSGGNQPQHF	TGTGCCAGTAGTATGGGTTCGGGGGGCAATCAGCCCCAGCATTTT
TRBV11-1	TRBJ2-7	.	.	CASSFGQGYYEQYF	TGTGCCAGCAGCTTTGGCCAGGGCTACTACGAGCAGTACTTC
TRBV6-5	TRBJ1-1	.	.	CASGRDEAFF	TGTGCCAGCGGCCGGGACGAAGCTTTCTTT
TRBV15	TRBJ1-2	.	.	CATSRTVNQIYGYTF	TGTGCCACCAGCAGGACAGTCAACCAAATTTATGGCTACACCTTC
TRBV18	TRBJ2-7	.	once	CASSPTGTEQYF	TGTGCCAGCTCACCAACAGGGACCGAGCAGTACTTC
TRBV7-2	TRBJ2-1	.	.	CASRGYNEQFF	TGTGCCAGCAGGGGGTACAATGAGCAGTTCTTC
TRBV4-3	TRBJ1-1	.	.	CASSQGRVNTEAFF	TGCGCCAGCAGCCAAGGTCGAGTGAACACTGAAGCTTTCTTT
TRBV2	TRBJ2-3	TRBD1	.	CASRGQGFSTDTQYF	TGTGCCAGCAGAGGACAGGGGTTTAGCACAGATACGCAGTATTTT
TRBV10-3	TRBJ2-1	TRBD1	.	CAISERGRNNEQFF	TGTGCCATCAGTGAGAGGGGGCGAAACAATGAGCAGTTCTTC
TRBV5-6	TRBJ1-2	.	once	CASSSLVGRGGYTF	TGTGCCAGCAGCTCCCTTGTGGGGCGAGGTGGCTACACCTTC
TRBV4-2	TRBJ1-4	.	.	CASSQAGGVVNEKLFF	TGTGCCAGCAGCCAAGCGGGGGGGGTCGTTAATGAAAAACTGTTTTTT
TRBV28	TRBJ2-7	TRBD1	few	CASRPGQGVRWDF	TGTGCCAGCAGGCCGGGACAGGGAGTACGTTGGGACTTC
TRBV6-5	TRBJ2-7	TRBD1	.	CASRGTGLSEQYF	TGTGCCAGCCGAGGGACAGGGTTGAGCGAGCAGTACTTC
TRBV19	TRBJ1-1	.	.	CASSIDLVGTEAFF	TGTGCCAGTAGTATAGATCTGGTGGGCACTGAAGCTTTCTTT
TRBV7-9	TRBJ2-7	TRBD2	.	CASSRESGVPTYEQYF	TGTGCCAGCAGCCGTGAAAGCGGGGTCCCTACCTACGAGCAGTACTTC
TRBV2	TRBJ2-7	.	few	CASSEILGYEQYF	TGTGCCAGCAGTGAAATACTGGGCTACGAGCAGTACTTC
TRBV2	TRBJ2-5	.	.	CASGGYQETQYF	TGTGCCAGTGGGGGATACCAAGAGACCCAGTACTTC
TRBV10-3	TRBJ2-5	TRBD2	.	CASRGAYTSGGVQETQYF	TGTGCCTCCCGCGGCGCCTATACTAGCGGGGGGGTACAAGAGACCCAGTACTTC
TRBV19	TRBJ2-2	TRBD1	.	CAGSGTGGLNTGELFF	TGTGCCGGCTCCGGGACAGGGGGCCTGAACACCGGGGAGCTGTTTTTT
TRBV5-1	TRBJ1-3	TRBD1	.	CASSLQGAGNTIYF	TGCGCCAGCAGCTTGCAGGGGGCTGGAAACACCATATATTTT
TRBV5-1	TRBJ2-7	.	.	CASSLSLLGPGLQQYF	TGCGCCAGCAGCTTGTCTTTATTGGGGCCCGGCCTACAGCAGTACTTC
TRBV7-6	TRBJ2-5	.	.	CASSVQETQYF	TGTGCCAGCAGCGTTCAAGAGACCCAGTACTTC
TRBV21-1	TRBJ2-3	.	.	CASSKLGRSTDTQYF	TGTGCCAGCAGCAAACTGGGGAGGAGCACAGATACGCAGTATTTT
TRBV19	TRBJ1-3	.	.	CASSIRRSMAGNTIYF	TGTGCCAGTAGTATCCGGCGAAGTATGGCTGGAAACACCATATATTTT
TRBV11-2	TRBJ2-7	TRBD2	.	CASSARTSGRSYEQYF	TGTGCCAGCAGCGCCCGAACTAGCGGGAGGTCCTACGAGCAGTACTTC
TRBV4-1	TRBJ2-5	.	.	CASSQDTPRGTQYF	TGCGCCAGCAGCCAAGATACTCCCCGCGGGACCCAGTACTTC
TRBV5-5	TRBJ1-5	.	.	CASSWVYSNQPQHF	TGTGCCAGCAGCTGGGTTTATAGCAATCAGCCCCAGCATTTT
TRBV9	TRBJ1-4	.	few	CASSVRPGFNEKLFF	TGTGCCAGCAGTGTAAGGCCGGGATTTAATGAAAAACTGTTTTTT
TRBV14	TRBJ2-1	TRBD1	.	CASSQASGTENEQFF	TGTGCCAGCAGCCAAGCCTCCGGGACAGAAAATGAGCAGTTCTTC
TRBV4-1	TRBJ2-1	.	.	CASSQGLVAYNEQFF	TGCGCCAGCAGCCAAGGACTAGTTGCCTACAATGAGCAGTTCTTC